This T cell receptor beta chain was obtained from a study of T cell responses to AZD1222 COVID-19 vaccine. The table came from immunoSEQ multiplex PCR; TCRdb's copy has only in-frame clones and leaves some out. This table holds about 100,000 clones, about 90% found once. The V and J ends lost 5 bases and 10 bases respectively, with 11 bases between them. Germline CDR1 reads SEHNR; CDR2 reads FQNEAQ (reference sequence). This CDR3 spans 11 amino acids. V gene TRBV7-9 combines with J gene TRBJ1-1, with D tentatively TRBD1 (5 bases). Source: peripheral blood, taken on day 0 of AZD1222 vaccination. The source of this sequence is an adult in good health. CDR3 sequence: CASSPRELAFF. DNA for the CDR3: TGTGCCAGCAGCCCCAGGGAGTTAGCTTTCTTT.